These T cell receptor beta chains were read from a single sample in a study of shared clonotypes between healthy human individuals. The repertoire was sequenced with immunoSEQ multiplex PCR; TCRdb's copy has only in-frame clones and lacks some. The data contain 1.5 million to 2.5 million clones, roughly 95% of them singletons. The sample taken for sequencing was naive CD8+ T cells sorted from blood. The receptor source for this set is a man aged 18 to 35 in good health. Each CDR3 is given with its conserved first and last residue. Fields, in order: V gene, J gene, clone size, D gene, CDR3 protein, CDR3 DNA. D genes are given only for firm matches. Part of the rows lack a size; the others show once, few, many or a class for expanded clones.

v_gene: TRBV29-1; j_gene: TRBJ2-7; abundance: -; d_gene: TRBD1; CDR3aa: CSFLGTGGEQYF; CDR3nt: TGCAGCTTTTTAGGGACAGGGGGGGAGCAGTACTTC
v_gene: TRBV7-8; j_gene: TRBJ1-5; abundance: -; d_gene: TRBD1; CDR3aa: CASSTGGASNQPQHF; CDR3nt: TGTGCCAGCAGTACAGGGGGCGCAAGCAATCAGCCCCAGCATTTT
v_gene: TRBV19; j_gene: TRBJ1-4; abundance: -; d_gene: -; CDR3aa: CASSMTHNEKLFF; CDR3nt: TGTGCCAGTAGTATGACTCATAATGAAAAACTGTTTTTT
v_gene: TRBV28; j_gene: TRBJ2-7; abundance: once; d_gene: -; CDR3aa: CASSFPGDLFYEQYF; CDR3nt: TGTGCCAGCAGTTTCCCTGGGGATCTCTTCTACGAGCAGTACTTC
v_gene: TRBV6-5; j_gene: TRBJ1-2; abundance: -; d_gene: -; CDR3aa: CASSSSPGFYGYTF; CDR3nt: TGTGCCAGCAGTTCTTCCCCAGGATTCTATGGCTACACCTTC
v_gene: TRBV4-1; j_gene: TRBJ2-1; abundance: -; d_gene: TRBD2; CDR3aa: CASSLAERGALYNEQFF; CDR3nt: TGCGCCAGCAGCCTCGCGGAGCGGGGGGCCCTATACAATGAGCAGTTCTTC
v_gene: TRBV10-2; j_gene: TRBJ2-3; abundance: -; d_gene: -; CDR3aa: CASGFGPPDTQYF; CDR3nt: TGCGCCAGCGGATTCGGCCCCCCAGATACGCAGTATTTT
v_gene: TRBV28; j_gene: TRBJ1-1; abundance: -; d_gene: TRBD1; CDR3aa: CASSLITAGGRNTEAFF; CDR3nt: TGTGCCAGCAGTTTAATTACAGCAGGGGGCCGGAACACTGAAGCTTTCTTT
v_gene: TRBV6-1; j_gene: TRBJ2-5; abundance: -; d_gene: TRBD1; CDR3aa: CASSETGIETQYF; CDR3nt: TGTGCCAGCAGTGAGACAGGGATTGAGACCCAGTACTTC
v_gene: TRBV6-5; j_gene: TRBJ2-7; abundance: -; d_gene: TRBD2; CDR3aa: CASSYRLAVSYEQYF; CDR3nt: TGTGCCAGCAGTTACCGACTAGCGGTTTCCTACGAGCAGTACTTC
v_gene: TRBV28; j_gene: TRBJ2-3; abundance: -; d_gene: TRBD1; CDR3aa: CATESGTGVSDTQYF; CDR3nt: TGTGCCACTGAGTCCGGGACAGGGGTATCAGATACGCAGTATTTT
v_gene: TRBV7-9; j_gene: TRBJ2-2; abundance: -; d_gene: TRBD1; CDR3aa: CASSADRVGTGELFF; CDR3nt: TGTGCCAGCAGCGCGGACAGGGTCGGCACCGGGGAGCTGTTTTTT
v_gene: TRBV11-2; j_gene: TRBJ2-5; abundance: once; d_gene: -; CDR3aa: CASSLAAGYIQETQYF; CDR3nt: TGTGCCAGCAGCTTAGCGGCGGGGTATATCCAAGAGACCCAGTACTTC
v_gene: TRBV4-3; j_gene: TRBJ1-2; abundance: -; d_gene: TRBD1; CDR3aa: CASSQGTGGYGYTF; CDR3nt: TGCGCCAGCAGCCAAGGCACAGGGGGCTATGGCTACACCTTC
v_gene: TRBV5-6; j_gene: TRBJ1-1; abundance: once; d_gene: TRBD1; CDR3aa: CASSAGQGGAEAFF; CDR3nt: TGTGCCAGCAGCGCGGGACAGGGAGGAGCTGAAGCTTTCTTT
v_gene: TRBV7-6; j_gene: TRBJ1-5; abundance: -; d_gene: -; CDR3aa: CASSLNPTSNQPQHF; CDR3nt: TGTGCCAGCAGCCTCAACCCTACTAGCAATCAGCCCCAGCATTTT
v_gene: TRBV6-5; j_gene: TRBJ2-7; abundance: few; d_gene: -; CDR3aa: CASSYSSSYEQYF; CDR3nt: TGTGCCAGCAGTTACTCTAGCTCCTACGAGCAGTACTTC
v_gene: TRBV30; j_gene: TRBJ1-6; abundance: -; d_gene: -; CDR3aa: CAWEVSGTNNSPLHF; CDR3nt: TGTGCCTGGGAAGTCTCCGGGACAAATAATTCACCCCTCCACTTT
v_gene: TRBV4-3; j_gene: TRBJ2-7; abundance: -; d_gene: -; CDR3aa: CASSQERSSVYSTYEQYF; CDR3nt: TGCGCCAGCAGCCAAGAGAGGTCTAGCGTATACTCTACCTACGAGCAGTACTTC
v_gene: TRBV7-9; j_gene: TRBJ2-2; abundance: -; d_gene: -; CDR3aa: CASSSLVDQNTGELFF; CDR3nt: TGTGCCAGCAGCTCCTTGGTGGACCAGAACACCGGGGAGCTGTTTTTT
v_gene: TRBV5-6; j_gene: TRBJ2-7; abundance: -; d_gene: -; CDR3aa: CASSGNSYEQYF; CDR3nt: TGTGCCAGCAGCGGAAACAGCTACGAGCAGTACTTC
v_gene: TRBV15; j_gene: TRBJ2-7; abundance: -; d_gene: TRBD2; CDR3aa: CATSRWPSGGEYEQYF; CDR3nt: TGTGCCACCAGCAGATGGCCAAGCGGGGGGGAGTACGAGCAGTACTTC
v_gene: TRBV9; j_gene: TRBJ1-1; abundance: -; d_gene: TRBD1; CDR3aa: CASSEGAGVMNTEAFF; CDR3nt: TGTGCCAGCAGCGAGGGGGCAGGGGTCATGAACACTGAAGCTTTCTTT
v_gene: TRBV9; j_gene: TRBJ2-3; abundance: -; d_gene: -; CDR3aa: CASSVAGMEADTQYF; CDR3nt: TGTGCCAGCAGCGTAGCGGGAATGGAGGCAGATACGCAGTATTTT
v_gene: TRBV5-5; j_gene: TRBJ1-2; abundance: once; d_gene: -; CDR3aa: CASSLVPEANYGYTF; CDR3nt: TGTGCCAGCAGCTTGGTTCCCGAAGCTAACTATGGCTACACCTTC
v_gene: TRBV7-6; j_gene: TRBJ2-7; abundance: -; d_gene: TRBD1; CDR3aa: CASSLLRQGADEQYF; CDR3nt: TGTGCCAGCAGCTTACTCCGGCAGGGGGCAGACGAGCAGTACTTC
v_gene: TRBV7-6; j_gene: TRBJ1-4; abundance: -; d_gene: TRBD1; CDR3aa: CASSLGVEGAVEKLFF; CDR3nt: TGTGCCAGCAGCTTGGGGGTGGAGGGGGCAGTGGAAAAACTGTTTTTT
v_gene: TRBV28; j_gene: TRBJ2-7; abundance: -; d_gene: TRBD1; CDR3aa: CASTPTGEGREQYF; CDR3nt: TGTGCCAGCACCCCCACAGGGGAAGGAAGGGAGCAGTACTTC
v_gene: TRBV11-2; j_gene: TRBJ2-7; abundance: -; d_gene: -; CDR3aa: CASSFAAVPTYEQYF; CDR3nt: TGTGCCAGCAGCTTTGCGGCGGTCCCAACCTACGAGCAGTACTTC
v_gene: TRBV25-1; j_gene: TRBJ2-7; abundance: -; d_gene: -; CDR3aa: CASSEYGNLYEQYF; CDR3nt: TGTGCCAGCAGTGAATATGGGAACCTCTACGAGCAGTACTTC
v_gene: TRBV4-3; j_gene: TRBJ1-1; abundance: -; d_gene: -; CDR3aa: CASSQAGEGTNTEAFF; CDR3nt: TGCGCCAGCAGCCAAGCAGGGGAGGGCACGAACACTGAAGCTTTCTTT
v_gene: TRBV5-1; j_gene: TRBJ2-3; abundance: -; d_gene: -; CDR3aa: CASSLGVGEGDTDTQYF; CDR3nt: TGCGCCAGCAGCTTGGGAGTCGGAGAGGGGGACACAGATACGCAGTATTTT
v_gene: TRBV7-9; j_gene: TRBJ2-7; abundance: -; d_gene: TRBD1; CDR3aa: CASSFQTGTGSYEQYF; CDR3nt: TGTGCCAGCAGCTTCCAGACCGGGACAGGATCCTACGAGCAGTACTTC
v_gene: TRBV30; j_gene: TRBJ1-1; abundance: -; d_gene: -; CDR3aa: CAWTVGVNTEAFF; CDR3nt: TGTGCCTGGACCGTTGGGGTGAACACTGAAGCTTTCTTT
v_gene: TRBV5-6; j_gene: TRBJ2-1; abundance: -; d_gene: -; CDR3aa: CASSFIGEYNEQFF; CDR3nt: TGTGCCAGCAGCTTCATCGGAGAATACAATGAGCAGTTCTTC
v_gene: TRBV11-2; j_gene: TRBJ2-7; abundance: -; d_gene: -; CDR3aa: CASSDPRGMENEQYF; CDR3nt: TGTGCCAGCAGCGACCCCCGAGGGATGGAGAACGAGCAGTACTTC
v_gene: TRBV30; j_gene: TRBJ2-1; abundance: -; d_gene: TRBD2; CDR3aa: CAWSVPSGISYNEQFF; CDR3nt: TGTGCCTGGAGTGTTCCTAGCGGAATCTCCTACAATGAGCAGTTCTTC
v_gene: TRBV5-1; j_gene: TRBJ1-1; abundance: -; d_gene: TRBD1; CDR3aa: CASSHRGAPEAFF; CDR3nt: TGCGCCAGCAGCCACAGGGGTGCCCCTGAAGCTTTCTTT
v_gene: TRBV9; j_gene: TRBJ2-1; abundance: -; d_gene: -; CDR3aa: CASSVAKVEQFF; CDR3nt: TGTGCCAGCAGCGTAGCTAAGGTTGAGCAGTTCTTC
v_gene: TRBV4-2; j_gene: TRBJ1-5; abundance: -; d_gene: -; CDR3aa: CASSQDYDALAQPQHF; CDR3nt: TGTGCCAGCAGCCAAGATTATGATGCACTAGCTCAGCCCCAGCATTTT
v_gene: TRBV5-6; j_gene: TRBJ1-1; abundance: -; d_gene: -; CDR3aa: CASSLSLNTEAFF; CDR3nt: TGTGCCAGCAGCTTGAGTCTTAACACTGAAGCTTTCTTT
v_gene: TRBV7-9; j_gene: TRBJ2-7; abundance: -; d_gene: -; CDR3aa: CASSSLAVVNYEQYF; CDR3nt: TGTGCCAGCAGCTCCCTGGCGGTCGTTAACTACGAGCAGTACTTC
v_gene: TRBV27; j_gene: TRBJ2-1; abundance: -; d_gene: TRBD2; CDR3aa: CASSLLVSGRNEQFF; CDR3nt: TGTGCCAGCAGTTTATTGGTTAGCGGGAGGAATGAGCAGTTCTTC
v_gene: TRBV27; j_gene: TRBJ2-7; abundance: -; d_gene: TRBD1; CDR3aa: CASSRTGTGINEQYF; CDR3nt: TGTGCCAGCAGTAGAACCGGGACAGGGATCAACGAGCAGTACTTC
v_gene: TRBV29-1; j_gene: TRBJ2-1; abundance: once; d_gene: TRBD2; CDR3aa: CSVVSLRESSYNEQFF; CDR3nt: TGCAGCGTTGTCTCTTTGCGGGAGAGCTCCTACAATGAGCAGTTCTTC
v_gene: TRBV30; j_gene: TRBJ2-1; abundance: -; d_gene: TRBD2; CDR3aa: CAWSVLAGYNEQFF; CDR3nt: TGTGCCTGGAGTGTACTAGCGGGGTACAATGAGCAGTTCTTC
v_gene: TRBV19; j_gene: TRBJ2-7; abundance: once; d_gene: TRBD1; CDR3aa: CASSIRDRGYEQYF; CDR3nt: TGTGCCAGTAGTATTCGGGACAGGGGCTACGAGCAGTACTTC
v_gene: TRBV6-5; j_gene: TRBJ1-2; abundance: -; d_gene: TRBD1; CDR3aa: CASSSDRVGGYTF; CDR3nt: TGTGCCAGCAGTAGCGACAGGGTAGGGGGCTACACCTTC
v_gene: TRBV9; j_gene: TRBJ2-3; abundance: -; d_gene: -; CDR3aa: CASSVDDTDTQYF; CDR3nt: TGTGCCAGCAGCGTAGATGACACAGATACGCAGTATTTT